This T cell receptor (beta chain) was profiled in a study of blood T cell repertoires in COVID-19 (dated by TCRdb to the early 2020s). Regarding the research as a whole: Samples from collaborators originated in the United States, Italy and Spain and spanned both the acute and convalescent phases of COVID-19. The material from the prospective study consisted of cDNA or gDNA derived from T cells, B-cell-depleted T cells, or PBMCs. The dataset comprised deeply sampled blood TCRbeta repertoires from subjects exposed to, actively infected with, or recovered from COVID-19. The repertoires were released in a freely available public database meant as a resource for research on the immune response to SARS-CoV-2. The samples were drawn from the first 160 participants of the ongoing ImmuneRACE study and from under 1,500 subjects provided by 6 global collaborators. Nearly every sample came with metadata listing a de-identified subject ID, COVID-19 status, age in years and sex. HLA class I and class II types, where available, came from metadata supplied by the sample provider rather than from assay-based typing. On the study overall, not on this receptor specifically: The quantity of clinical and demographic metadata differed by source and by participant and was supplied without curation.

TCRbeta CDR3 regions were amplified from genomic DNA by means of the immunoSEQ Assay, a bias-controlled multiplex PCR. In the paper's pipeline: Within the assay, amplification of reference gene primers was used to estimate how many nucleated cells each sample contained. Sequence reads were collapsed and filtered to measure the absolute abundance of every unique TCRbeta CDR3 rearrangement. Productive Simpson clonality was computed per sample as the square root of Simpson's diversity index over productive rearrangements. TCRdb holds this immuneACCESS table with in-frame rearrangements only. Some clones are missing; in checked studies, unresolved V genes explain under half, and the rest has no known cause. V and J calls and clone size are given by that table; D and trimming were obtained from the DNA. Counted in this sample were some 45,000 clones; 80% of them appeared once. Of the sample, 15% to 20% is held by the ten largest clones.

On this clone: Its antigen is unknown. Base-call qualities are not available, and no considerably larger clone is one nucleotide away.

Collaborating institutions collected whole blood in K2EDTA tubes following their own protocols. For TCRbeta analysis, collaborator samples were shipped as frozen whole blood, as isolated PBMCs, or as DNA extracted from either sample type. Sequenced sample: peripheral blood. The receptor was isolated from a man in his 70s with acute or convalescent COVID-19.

The bases are TGTGCCAGCAGCCAAGATCGAGGGCAGGAAGCTTTCTTT. It is translated as CASSQDRGQEAFF. The sequence joins TRBV14 to TRBJ1-1, with no confident D gene call. Between the V and J ends, shortened by 0 bases and 8 bases respectively, the junction contains 10 bases. CDR3 length: 13 amino acids, cysteine to phenylalanine. Just CDR3 DNA is preserved here, 39 bases in frame from base 1. As encoded in the germline V gene, CDR1 is SGHDN while CDR2 is FVKESK. With the rest looked up from the reference TRBV14 and TRBJ1-1 genes rather than sequenced, the full variable domain is EAGVTQFPSHSVIEKGQTVTLRCDPISGHDNLYWYRRVMGKEIKFLLHFVKESKQDESGMPNNRFLAERTGGTYSTLKVQPAELEDSGVYFCASSQDRGQEAFFGQGTRLTVV.